The 8 T cell receptor beta chains presented below share a single source sample, sequenced in a study of cytomegalovirus exposure and HLA in healthy donors (dated 2017 in TCRdb). The library was made by the immunoSEQ multiplex PCR assay. The multiplex PCR relied on a mix of 60 forward primers for TCR Vbeta segments and 13 reverse primers for TCR Jbeta segments. The table comes from immuneACCESS by way of TCRdb, which keeps in-frame sequences with V and J called. Part of the clones is missing from these tables; in studies checked, under half for an unresolved V gene and the rest for unknown reasons. The sample contains under 300,000 clones, around 66% of them found a single time. The biggest ten clones account for under 3% of the sample. Sequenced: PBMCs. The origin of the receptors is a female donor in good health and CMV-seronegative.

The chain is built from TRBV28 and TRBJ1-5; 7 bases line up with TRBD1. This CDR3 is built from 16 residues. The germline V gene has CDR1 MDHEN and CDR2 SYDVKM. J lost 1 base, V lost 8 bases, and 11 bases had no gene match. CDR3 loop: CASFPIQQGSNQPQHF. As DNA, the CDR3 is TGTGCCAGCTTCCCGATCCAACAGGGGAGCAATCAGCCCCAGCATTTT. The whole variable domain, filled in from reference TRBV28 and TRBJ1-5, reads DVKVTQSSRYLVKRTGEKVFLECVQDMDHENMFWYRQDPGLGLRLIYFSYDVKMKEKGDIPEGYSVSREKKERFSLILESASTNQTSMYLCASFPIQQGSNQPQHFGDGTRLSIL.

This sequence joins TRBV29-1 and TRBJ1-1, with D possibly being TRBD1 (5 bases). Germline loops: CDR1 SQVTM, CDR2 ANQGSEA. Trimming left V 1 base short and J 4 bases short, with 7 bases between. This CDR3 is 12 amino acids long. DNA of the CDR3: TGCAGCGTTGAAGTACAGGTCACTGAAGCTTTCTTT. It is translated as CSVEVQVTEAFF.

The rearrangement uses TRBV28 and TRBJ1-4, with D uncertain. CDR1 and CDR2 (germline): MDHEN, SYDVKM. The CDR3 has 13 residues. Trimming left V 5 bases short and J 4 bases short, with 8 bases between. The CDR3 bases are TGTGCCAGCAGTGGCGGTCGTAATGAAAAACTGTTTTTT. It specifies CASSGGRNEKLFF.

V usage is TRBV25-1 and J usage is TRBJ1-6; TRBD1 matches 9 bases. This CDR3 has 15 residues. Germline CDR1 MGHDK, CDR2 SYGVNS. The V segment lost 5 bases and the J segment 5 bases; nucleotides outside the gene matches: 4. The CDR3 loop reads CASSPRDRDNSPLHF. The CDR3 bases are TGTGCCAGCAGTCCCCGGGACAGGGATAATTCACCCCTCCACTTT.

The rearrangement links TRBV13 to TRBJ2-1; 10 positions agree with TRBD2. This CDR3 comprises 15 residues. The germline CDR1 and CDR2 sequences are PRHDT and FYEKMQ (reference sequence). Losses at the gene ends were 2 bases for V and 9 bases for J; bases not matched to a gene: 7. The CDR3 region is CASSLRIAGGTEQFF. The CDR3 nucleotides read TGTGCCAGCAGCTTAAGAATAGCGGGAGGCACTGAGCAGTTCTTC.

The J gene is TRBJ2-3, the V gene TRBV5-4; D gene unclear. Trimming removed 6 bases from V and 0 bases from J, with 8 bases in between. This CDR3 is built from 13 residues. Germline V gene data show CDR1 as SGHNT and CDR2 as YYREEE (reference sequence). CDR3 amino acids: CASNTASTDTQYF. For the CDR3, the DNA is TGTGCCAGCAACACAGCTAGCACAGATACGCAGTATTTT. Variable domain in full (rest from reference TRBV5-4 and TRBJ2-3): ETGVTQSPTHLIKTRGQQVTLRCSSQSGHNTVSWYQQALGQGPQFIFQYYREEENGRGNFPPRFSGLQFPNYSSELNVNALELDDSALYLCASNTASTDTQYFGPGTRLTVL.

The V gene is TRBV27, the J gene TRBJ2-7; D perhaps matches TRBD1 (6 bases). Germline CDR1 reads MNHEY; CDR2 reads SMNVEV (reference sequence). With 0 bases removed from V and 3 bases from J, the gap between germline ends came to 15 bases. The CDR3 contains 16 residues. CDR3 sequence reads: CASSLSNGGTVYEQYF. The DNA for the CDR3 is TGTGCCAGCAGTTTATCGAATGGGGGCACCGTCTACGAGCAGTACTTC.

The V and J genes are TRBV19 and TRBJ2-7; the match to TRBD1 covers 9 bases. Trimming cost V 6 bases and J 4 bases; bases outside gene matches: 4. Looked up from germline, CDR1 is LNHDA and CDR2 is SQIVND (reference sequence). The CDR3 runs 13 residues. CDR3 DNA sequence: TGTGCCAGTAGAGGGACAGGGAGTTACGAGCAGTACTTC. It codes for CASRGTGSYEQYF.